These 23 T cell receptor beta chains originate from one sample sequenced in a study of regulatory and conventional T cells in RAG deficiency. Method: immunoSEQ multiplex PCR; TCRdb's copy keeps in-frame clones and lacks some. The data show over 10,000 clones, 90% to 95% seen once. Conventional CD4+ T cells were sorted from blood as CD25-low CD127-high cells. The same specimen was also included in a second study, on regulatory T cells. Per that paper: The primer mix had 52 TRBV and 13 TRBJ primers.

The material sequenced was CD4+ effector T cells sorted from blood. The receptors were sampled from a human donor in good health.

The J gene is TRBJ2-7, the V gene TRBV6-1; 9 bases are shared with TRBD1. CDR3 length: 14 amino acids. Losses at the gene ends were 5 bases for V and 6 bases for J; bases not matched to a gene: 8. Germline CDR1 reads MNHNS; CDR2 reads SASEGT. CDR3 in DNA: TGTGCCAGCAGTCTATACAGGGGGCAGAGCGAGCAGTACTTC. It yields the protein CASSLYRGQSEQYF.

The chain links TRBV4-1 to TRBJ2-1; 12 bases agree with TRBD2. CDR1 is MGHRA, CDR2 YSYEKL, per germline. This CDR3 spans 13 amino acids. With V trimmed by 6 bases and J by 7 bases, 1 base remained unmatched. In DNA, the CDR3 is TGCGCCAGCAGTACTAGCGGGAGGAATGAGCAGTTCTTC. Protein sequence: CASSTSGRNEQFF.

This chain joins TRBV5-6 and TRBJ1-3; no reliable D call. This CDR3 has 14 residues. Germline CDR1 SGHDT, CDR2 YYEEEE. The V gene lost 3 bases and the J gene lost 8 bases, with 15 bases spanning the gap. The CDR3 here is CASSSDGLGDTIYF. The CDR3 DNA sequence: TGTGCCAGCAGCTCAGACGGTCTTGGTGACACCATATATTTT. Full variable domain (outside the CDR3, taken from reference TRBV5-6 and TRBJ1-3): DAGVTQSPTHLIKTRGQQVTLRCSPKSGHDTVSWYQQALGQGPQFIFQYYEEEERQRGNFPDRFSGHQFPNYSSELNVNALLLGDSALYLCASSSDGLGDTIYFGEGSWLTVV.

J is TRBJ1-3 and V is TRBV18; D gene ambiguous. The CDR3 spans 13 residues. Germline V lookup: CDR1 KGHSH, CDR2 LQKENI. V was cut by 2 bases and J by 4 bases, with 6 bases left in between. The CDR3 here is CASSPGKGNTIYF. CDR3 DNA sequence: TGTGCCAGCTCACCAGGGAAAGGAAACACCATATATTTT. Combining the CDR3 with reference TRBV18 and TRBJ1-3 gives the whole variable domain NAGVMQNPRHLVRRRGQEARLRCSPMKGHSHVYWYRQLPEEGLKFMVYLQKENIIDESGMPKERFSAEFPKEGPSILRIQQVVRGDSAAYFCASSPGKGNTIYFGEGSWLTVV.

The chain combines TRBV25-1 with TRBJ2-2; D is unclear. The length of the CDR3 is 13 residues. Germline CDR1 MGHDK, CDR2 SYGVNS. Trimming took off 5 bases at V and 8 bases at J, with 12 bases between the two ends. The CDR3, as DNA: TGTGCCAGCAGTCCCCATCCAGTAGGGGAGCTGTTTTTT. Its translation: CASSPHPVGELFF.

This clone is a singleton in its sample. The J gene is TRBJ2-1, the V gene TRBV7-2; 9 positions agree with TRBD1. V lost 2 bases to trimming and J lost 9 bases; unmatched junction nucleotides: 8. Germline-derived CDR1 and CDR2 are SGHTA and FQGNSA. This CDR3 has 15 residues. This CDR3 reads CASSLTGQGSVEQFF. DNA for the CDR3: TGTGCCAGCAGCTTAACAGGACAGGGGTCGGTTGAGCAGTTCTTC.

The rearrangement joins TRBV11-2 to TRBJ2-7; no reliable D call. The V gene's germline CDR1 is SGHAT and CDR2 FQNNGV. Trimming left V 5 bases short and J 3 bases short, with 8 bases between. The CDR3 has 12 residues. The CDR3 loop reads CASSRSYYEQYF. The CDR3 DNA sequence: TGTGCCAGCAGCCGCTCGTACTACGAGCAGTACTTC.

The chain recombines TRBV28 with TRBJ2-7, with D tentatively TRBD2 (5 bases). CDR1 is MDHEN, CDR2 SYDVKM, per germline. This CDR3 region has 11 residues. The V and J ends lost 10 bases and 7 bases respectively, with 14 bases between them. The CDR3 DNA is TGTGCCACCGGAGTCACGGGGGAGCAGTACTTC. Translated, it gives CATGVTGEQYF.

The gene calls are TRBV7-2 and TRBJ1-2, with D unclear. V was trimmed by 3 bases and J by 2 bases, leaving 7 bases between them. The CDR3 runs 13 residues. Germline lookup yields CDR1 SGHTA and CDR2 FQGNSA. CDR3 sequence: CASSLQLNYGYTF. In DNA form, the CDR3 reads TGTGCCAGCAGCTTGCAGTTGAACTATGGCTACACCTTC. The whole variable domain, remainder taken from reference TRBV7-2 and TRBJ1-2, is GAGVSQSPSNKVTEKGKDVELRCDPISGHTALYWYRQSLGQGLEFLIYFQGNSAPDKSGLPSDRFSAERTGGSVSTLTIQRTQQEDSAVYLCASSLQLNYGYTFGSGTRLTVV.

The rearrangement uses TRBV9 and TRBJ2-7; 8 nucleotides agree with TRBD1. Germline CDR1 reads SGDLS; CDR2 reads YYNGEE. The CDR3 contains 14 residues. The junction had 5 bases not matched to a gene; V was cut back by 4 bases and J by 2 bases. CDR3 bases: TGTGCCAGCAGCTCAGGACAGGGTACCTACGAGCAGTACTTC. It is translated as CASSSGQGTYEQYF.

This chain links TRBV27 with TRBJ1-5, with TRBD1 identical over 7 bases. The ends lost 6 bases at V and 3 bases at J; junction bases unmatched: 5. The CDR3 contains 14 residues. Germline V gene lookup returns CDR1 MNHEY and CDR2 SMNVEV (reference sequence). The CDR3 nucleotides are TGTGCCAGCAGGGACAGGTTGGACAATCAGCCCCAGCATTTT. Translated: CASRDRLDNQPQHF.

V and J are TRBV15 and TRBJ2-5, with 10 nucleotides matching TRBD1. V lost 3 bases, J lost 5 bases, and 6 bases stayed unmatched. Per the germline V gene, CDR1 is LNHNV and CDR2 is YYDKDF (reference sequence). The CDR3 runs to 15 residues. CDR3 sequence: CATSRGGTGAETQYF. CDR3 sequence (DNA): TGTGCCACCAGCAGGGGTGGGACAGGGGCGGAGACCCAGTACTTC.

The chain carries TRBV7-3 and TRBJ2-2; no firm D call. The CDR3 has 13 amino acids. Trimming removed 3 bases at V and 2 bases at J, with 4 bases between. Germline V gene lookup returns CDR1 SGHTA and CDR2 FQGTGA. This CDR3 is CASSFRNTGELFF. The DNA of the CDR3 is TGTGCCAGCAGCTTCAGAAACACCGGGGAGCTGTTTTTT.

The chain couples TRBV5-1 to TRBJ2-1; 8 bases align to TRBD2. V gave up 3 bases and J gave up 7 bases; unmatched junction bases: 9. Germline V lookup: CDR1 SGHRS, CDR2 YFSETQ. CDR3 length equals 15 residues. CDR3 protein: CASSSLKSGRNEQFF. The CDR3 DNA reads TGCGCCAGCAGCTCGCTTAAGAGCGGGAGAAATGAGCAGTTCTTC.

This CDR3 is CASGWSGQHLPLHF. DNA for the CDR3: TGTGCCAGTGGATGGTCGGGACAGCATCTACCCCTCCACTTT. The genes are TRBV6-1 and TRBJ1-6; TRBD1 aligns across 7 bases. CDR3 length: 14 residues. Trimming at V came to 9 bases and at J to 12 bases, leaving 14 bases not matched to a gene. Germline assignment: CDR1 MNHNS and CDR2 SASEGT.

The chain has TRBV19 and TRBJ2-1; 7 bases match TRBD1. The CDR3 extends over 13 amino acids. The junction had 5 bases not matched to a gene; V was cut back by 9 bases and J by 3 bases. Germline assignment: CDR1 LNHDA and CDR2 SQIVND (reference sequence). The CDR3 spells CASRDSGYNEQFF. CDR3 nucleotide sequence: TGTGCCAGCCGGGACAGCGGCTACAATGAGCAGTTCTTC.

The chain employs TRBV7-9 and TRBJ2-1; D is ambiguous. The CDR3 covers 12 residues. Trimming took off 1 base at V and 13 bases at J, with 11 bases between the two ends. Germline CDR1 SEHNR, CDR2 FQNEAQ (reference sequence). This CDR3 is CASSLVGLAQFF. For the CDR3, the DNA is TGTGCCAGCAGCTTAGTAGGGTTAGCCCAGTTCTTC.

The rearrangement uses TRBV18 and TRBJ2-1; TRBD1 agrees at 8 bases. The CDR3 contains 16 residues. Germline V gene sequence: CDR1 KGHSH, CDR2 LQKENI. Losses at the gene ends were 3 bases for V and 0 bases for J; bases not matched to a gene: 4. CDR3 DNA sequence: TGTGCCAGCTCACCCAGGACAGGGACCTCCTACAATGAGCAGTTCTTC. Translated, it gives CASSPRTGTSYNEQFF.

V and J are TRBV5-5 and TRBJ1-6; 8 nucleotides agree with TRBD1. V shed 2 bases, J shed 8 bases, and the junction held 9 bases outside the gene matches. CDR1 and CDR2 (germline): SGHKS, YYEKEE (reference sequence). CDR3 size: 16 residues. The CDR3 spells CASSFGIRGPDSPLHF. DNA for the CDR3: TGTGCCAGCAGCTTTGGTATCAGGGGGCCGGATTCACCCCTCCACTTT.

V gene TRBV4-1 combines with J gene TRBJ2-6; 9 bases align to TRBD1. With V trimmed by 2 bases and J by 1 base, 9 bases remained unmatched. Germline values: CDR1 MGHRA, CDR2 YSYEKL. The length of the CDR3 is 19 residues. The CDR3 here is CASSQNSGQGLSGANVLTF. CDR3 DNA: TGCGCCAGCAGCCAAAACTCGGGACAGGGATTGTCTGGGGCCAACGTCCTGACTTTC.

The rearrangement uses TRBV11-2 and TRBJ1-1; possibly TRBD1 for D (5 bases). This CDR3 region has 15 residues. Trimming took 1 base from V and 0 from J, leaving 9 bases between them. From germline, CDR1 is SGHAT and CDR2 FQNNGV. In DNA, the CDR3 is TGTGCCAGCAGCTTAGGTCAGGGCTTGAACACTGAAGCTTTCTTT. Translating gives CASSLGQGLNTEAFF.

The count of this clone is one. The CDR3 nucleotides read TGTGCCTGGAGTAGGGGATTTGGCGGCTACACCTTC. This translates into CAWSRGFGGYTF. The chain joins TRBV30 to TRBJ1-2; a possible D gene is TRBD1 (5 bases). Trimming removed 2 bases at V and 8 bases at J, with 12 bases between. CDR1 and CDR2 (germline): GTSNPN, SVGIG (reference sequence). The CDR3 is 12 amino acids. Drawing the rest from reference TRBV30 and TRBJ1-2, the complete variable domain is SQTIHQWPATLVQPVGSPLSLECTVEGTSNPNLYWYRQAAGRGLQLLFYSVGIGQISSEVPQNLSASRPQDRQFILSSKKLLLSDSGFYLCAWSRGFGGYTFGSGTRLTVV.

The chain recombines TRBV29-1 with TRBJ2-5, with 7 bases lining up with TRBD1. The J segment lost 1 base and the V segment lost 4 bases, leaving 3 bases of the junction unmatched. The germline gives CDR1 SQVTM, CDR2 ANQGSEA. The CDR3 contains 13 residues. The CDR3 DNA reads TGCAGCGTTGTTAGGGACAGCCAAGAGACCCAGTACTTC. This codes for CSVVRDSQETQYF. The variable domain in full, completed from reference TRBV29-1 and TRBJ2-5, reads SAVISQKPSRDICQRGTSLTIQCQVDSQVTMMFWYRQQPGQSLTLIATANQGSEATYESGFVIDKFPISRPNLTFSTLTVSNMSPEDSSIYLCSVVRDSQETQYFGPGTRLLVL.